A selection of T cell receptor beta chains follows, all from one sample in a study of cytomegalovirus exposure and HLA in healthy donors. Data came from immunoSEQ multiplex PCR; TCRdb stores just in-frame clones and leaves some out. The sample records approximately 150,000 clones, roughly 84% being singletons. Sequenced input: PBMCs. The receptors derive from a man under 40 in good health and CMV-seronegative. CDR3s leave out the opening cysteine and the closing phenylalanine or tryptophan. Each record gives: D gene, V gene, CDR3 length, J gene, CDR3 protein. D genes are given only for firm matches.

D: TRBD1
V: TRBV2
length: 12
J: TRBJ2-5
CDR3: ASSVWTGQETQY

D: NA
V: TRBV28
length: 10
J: TRBJ2-3
CDR3: ASSSWTQTQY

D: NA
V: TRBV30
length: 14
J: TRBJ1-2
CDR3: AWSVEGHSAHYGYT

D: NA
V: TRBV6-5
length: 11
J: TRBJ1-5
CDR3: ASSLRAGEPQH

D: NA
V: TRBV19
length: 14
J: TRBJ1-3
CDR3: ASSIDETGAGNTIY

D: NA
V: TRBV5-1
length: 17
J: TRBJ1-1
CDR3: ASSSPPRGLRELGTEAF

D: TRBD1
V: TRBV5-8
length: 13
J: TRBJ1-5
CDR3: ASSLGTALNQPQH

D: TRBD2
V: TRBV19
length: 13
J: TRBJ2-7
CDR3: ASSGGLAGGYEQY

D: TRBD2
V: TRBV28
length: 11
J: TRBJ2-1
CDR3: ATGTSGVVEQF

D: TRBD1
V: TRBV27
length: 12
J: TRBJ1-1
CDR3: ASSLKGGQGEAF

D: NA
V: TRBV6-1
length: 12
J: TRBJ2-2
CDR3: ASSGIRGAGELF

D: NA
V: TRBV11-1
length: 15
J: TRBJ2-1
CDR3: ASSLEGVENSYNEQF

D: NA
V: TRBV7-3
length: 11
J: TRBJ1-1
CDR3: ASSLEGVGEAF

D: NA
V: TRBV9
length: 13
J: TRBJ2-7
CDR3: ASSVGLGTTYEQY

D: NA
V: TRBV6-5
length: 9
J: TRBJ1-6
CDR3: ASRSDSPLH

D: TRBD1
V: TRBV19
length: 13
J: TRBJ1-2
CDR3: ASLLTGGIRYGYT

D: TRBD1
V: TRBV4-2
length: 15
J: TRBJ1-6
CDR3: ASSQDRPGQGPSPLH

D: TRBD2
V: TRBV2
length: 12
J: TRBJ2-2
CDR3: ASRSGTVGGELF

D: TRBD2
V: TRBV7-9
length: 12
J: TRBJ2-1
CDR3: AGTTSGSGNEQF

D: TRBD1
V: TRBV18
length: 12
J: TRBJ1-2
CDR3: ASSPGQDSYGYT

D: NA
V: TRBV6-1
length: 11
J: TRBJ1-5
CDR3: ASSEMWSQPQH